The subject of this entry is one TCR beta chain. Its antigen is as yet unknown. The authors ran a second PCR of about 6 to 11 cycles using a sample-barcoded 5' primer and a J-beta primer mix. Researchers report that a template-switch adaptor with 12 random nucleotides tagged each cDNA molecule. Each CDR3 protein gets one entry after TCRdb re-called the 5' RACE reads with MiXCR. The data show over 1,500,000 distinct CDR3 sequences, just under 50% seen once. The germline CDR1 and CDR2 sequences are LNHNV and YYDKDF (reference sequence). CDR3 length: 17 amino acids. These data belong to a study of blood T cells in healthy people across ages. Study-level points and caveats: Because donor CMV status was unknown, expanded clonotype changes were possibly confounded. Estimated diversity, derived from one million T cells, was regarded as an underestimate.

The sequence was obtained from a woman in her 40s in good health. The rearrangement joins TRBV15 to TRBJ2-7; 9 positions agree with TRBD2. The closer fit of TRBJ2-5 to the DNA end suggests the J call may be wrong. The specimen sequenced was blood. CDR3 residues: CATSREVGGGAQETQYF. CDR3 in DNA: TGTGCCACCAGCAGAGAAGTTGGCGGGGGGGCCCAGGAGACCCAGTACTTC.